A selection of T cell receptor beta chains follows, all from one sample in a study of PD-1 blockade in classical Hodgkin lymphoma. Assay used: immunoSEQ multiplex PCR; TCRdb lists only in-frame clones, some missing. Among about 63,000 clones, 88% were seen once, and the ten largest hold around 5%. The material was peripheral blood mononuclear cells (PBMCs), obtained before the second cycle of nivolumab. These receptors originate from a human donor with classical Hodgkin lymphoma. Both conserved end residues are part of each CDR3. A D gene is named only where the DNA matches it firmly. Clone size is not always given. Where it is, it says once, few, many or a class for expanded clones.

cdr3_length	d_call	v_call	j_call	clone_size	cdr3_nt	cdr3_aa
13	.	TRBV29-1	TRBJ1-1	.	TGCAGCGTTGAGGGCAGGCTTAACACTGAAGCTTTCTTT	CSVEGRLNTEAFF
17	TRBD2	TRBV5-4	TRBJ2-7	.	TGTGCCAGCAGCCGCCTGATGGGGGCGCGGGGGGAGGACGAGCAGTACTTC	CASSRLMGARGEDEQYF
12	.	TRBV4-2	TRBJ2-7	few	TGTGCCAGCAAGGGAGGCGACTACGAGCAGTACTTC	CASKGGDYEQYF
15	.	TRBV6-5	TRBJ2-2	.	TGTGCCAGCAGGGTAGGAGGCCTCAACACCGGGGAGCTGTTTTTT	CASRVGGLNTGELFF
14	TRBD1	TRBV28	TRBJ1-2	.	TGTGCCAGCAGCCCCCAGGGGGGTGGCTATGGCTACACCTTC	CASSPQGGGYGYTF
16	.	TRBV4-1	TRBJ1-5	.	TGCGCCAGCAGCCAAGGGGGGAGGGGAGGCAATCAGCCCCAGCATTTT	CASSQGGRGGNQPQHF
13	.	TRBV5-6	TRBJ1-6	.	TGTGCCAGCAGCTTGGTGACCGCTCCAGGAGTCCACTTT	CASSLVTAPGVHF
11	.	TRBV6-5	TRBJ2-1	.	TGTGCCAGCACGGAACCCTATGAGCAGTTCTTC	CASTEPYEQFF
11	.	TRBV7-2	TRBJ2-3	once	TGTGCCAGCAGCCCGGAGAATACGCAGTATTTT	CASSPENTQYF
13	TRBD2	TRBV6-6	TRBJ2-3	.	TGTGCCAGCAGTTCCTTGGGACTAATCACGCAGTATTTT	CASSSLGLITQYF
16	.	TRBV5-6	TRBJ1-6	.	TGTGCCAGCAGCTTGAGGGGGGCGGGATATAATTCACCCCTCCACTTT	CASSLRGAGYNSPLHF
13	TRBD2	TRBV5-1	TRBJ2-7	.	TGCGCCAGCAGCTTAGCGGGGGTCGGCGAGCAGTACTTC	CASSLAGVGEQYF
16	TRBD1	TRBV28	TRBJ2-2	.	TGTGCCAGCCGCCAGGACAGGGTTGCGAACACCGGGGAGCTGTTTTTT	CASRQDRVANTGELFF
16	TRBD2	TRBV5-6	TRBJ2-5	.	TGTGCCAGCAGCTGGGGGACTAGCGGGGGCCAAGAGACCCAGTACTTC	CASSWGTSGGQETQYF
13	.	TRBV5-1	TRBJ1-2	.	TGCGCCAGCAGCTTGGAGCCACGTTATGGCTACACCTTC	CASSLEPRYGYTF
16	.	TRBV28	TRBJ1-2	.	TGTGCCAGCAGTTTAGGACGTAGGTCCGCTAACTATGGCTACACCTTC	CASSLGRRSANYGYTF
16	TRBD1	TRBV28	TRBJ1-2	.	TGTGCCAGCAGTTCTCTCCGGACAGGGCGGAACTATGGCTACACCTTC	CASSSLRTGRNYGYTF
14	TRBD1	TRBV5-1	TRBJ1-1	.	TGCGCCAGCAGATTGGGGACAGGGAACACTGAAGCTTTCTTT	CASRLGTGNTEAFF
14	.	TRBV5-1	TRBJ2-3	.	TGCGCCAGCAGCTCCAGGGAATCTGCAGATACGCAGTATTTT	CASSSRESADTQYF
16	.	TRBV6-5	TRBJ1-1	.	TGTGCCAGCAGTTACTCGTTTTCAGGGGATAACACTGAAGCTTTCTTT	CASSYSFSGDNTEAFF